Listed here is a single T cell receptor beta chain. Original processing notes: From reference gene primer amplification, estimates of nucleated cell counts were derived. Clones were read by immunoSEQ multiplex PCR, and TCRdb kept only the in-frame ones, dropping some. The D gene and trimming were derived from the DNA, and the V and J assignments and clone size from that table. This sample has approximately 52,000 clones, with roughly 89% found just once. The data are from a study of blood T cell repertoires in COVID-19. Study at large: Collection of acute and convalescent COVID-19 samples took place in the United States, Italy and Spain. Nucleic acid was either cDNA or gDNA, and it came from T cells, B-cell-depleted T cells, or PBMCs.

Trimming left V 0 bases short and J 2 bases short, with 8 bases between. There are 15 residues in the CDR3. Per germline, CDR1 SGHTS and CDR2 YDEGEE. Input material: peripheral blood. This chain uses TRBV5-8 with TRBJ2-2, with D possibly TRBD2 on 6 matching bases. This receptor was taken from a man in his sixties with active COVID-19. CDR3 sequence reads: CASSLGLVNTGELFF. In DNA, the CDR3 is TGTGCCAGCAGCTTGGGACTAGTCAACACCGGGGAGCTGTTTTTT.